Presented here are 27 T cell receptor beta chains from one specimen sequenced in a study of blood T cell repertoires in COVID-19. Sequenced by immunoSEQ multiplex PCR; TCRdb stores in-frame clones only, minus some. The sample shows over 150,000 clones, 85% to 90% of them seen only once. Sequenced: peripheral blood. Receptors were obtained from a man aged 55-75 years with COVID-19, enrolled during active disease.

This chain links TRBV15 with TRBJ2-3, with 8 bases identical to TRBD1. V was clipped by 2 bases and J by 5 bases; unmatched bases: 18. This CDR3 has 19 residues. In germline, CDR1 is LNHNV, CDR2 YYDKDF (reference sequence). In nucleotides, the CDR3 is TGTGCCACCAGCAGATCCACCCCCGCTCAGGGGGCGCGTGGAGATACGCAGTATTTT. The encoded protein is CATSRSTPAQGARGDTQYF.

This clone appeared once. The gene calls are TRBV4-3 and TRBJ1-5; D is undetermined. The CDR3 extends over 15 amino acids. V was pared by 4 bases and J by 3 bases, with 13 bases between. Germline-derived CDR1 and CDR2 are LGHNA and YSLEER. CDR3 loop: CASSRIQAPNQPQHF. The DNA of the CDR3 is TGCGCCAGCAGCCGTATTCAGGCCCCCAATCAGCCCCAGCATTTT.

In its sample, this clone was seen a few times. The CDR3 loop reads CATSDSGEGGSNQPQHF. The DNA of the CDR3 is TGTGCCACCAGTGATTCAGGGGAGGGGGGTAGCAATCAGCCCCAGCATTTT. The V call is TRBV24-1, the J call TRBJ1-5; D may be TRBD1 (6 bases). Trimming pared 2 bases from V and 0 bases from J, leaving 13 bases between. The CDR3 contains 17 residues. Per the germline V gene, CDR1 is KGHDR and CDR2 is SFDVKD.

V usage is TRBV3-1 (or the pseudogene TRBV3-2) and J usage is TRBJ2-3, with D tentatively TRBD1 (5 bases). Germline CDR1 and CDR2: LGHDT and YNNKEL (reference sequence). The CDR3 sequence is 15 residues long. V dropped 0 bases and J dropped 5 bases, with 12 bases sitting between them. The CDR3 region has the DNA TGTGCCAGCAGCCAAGATCCGGCAGGGCGAGATACGCAGTATTTT. Protein: CASSQDPAGRDTQYF.

V usage is TRBV19 and J usage is TRBJ1-2; a weak D match, TRBD1 (5 bases). The CDR3 covers 14 residues. The germline V gene encodes CDR1 LNHDA and CDR2 SQIVND (reference sequence). Between the trimmed V and J ends, which lost 3 bases and 4 bases, there was a span of 12 bases. CDR3 sequence reads: CASSISGGTYGYTF. For the CDR3, the DNA is TGTGCCAGTAGTATTAGTGGAGGGACCTATGGCTACACCTTC.

The genes are TRBV10-3 and TRBJ2-7; the D gene is possibly TRBD1 (5 bases). The CDR3 runs 16 residues. V was clipped by 3 bases and J by 1 base, with 16 bases between them. Per the germline V gene, CDR1 is ENHRY and CDR2 is SYGVKD. This CDR3 reads CAISDPGKGSSYEQYF. CDR3 DNA sequence: TGTGCCATCAGTGACCCTGGGAAGGGGTCGTCCTACGAGCAGTACTTC.

The V call is TRBV19, the J call TRBJ2-3; TRBD1 aligns across 7 bases. Trimming took 6 bases from V and 0 from J; bases not matched to a gene: 9. The CDR3 is made up of 16 amino acids. Germline CDR1 is LNHDA and CDR2 is SQIVND (reference sequence). The CDR3 coding sequence is TGTGCCAGTAGAGATAGGGGGCTTTCGAGCACAGATACGCAGTATTTT. It specifies CASRDRGLSSTDTQYF.

This chain connects TRBV7-2 to TRBJ2-1; 11 bases line up with TRBD2. V trimming: 1 base; J trimming: 5 bases; junction bases outside the gene matches: 4. The CDR3 has 16 amino acids. Germline V lookup: CDR1 SGHTA, CDR2 FQGNSA. Written as DNA, the CDR3 is TGTGCCAGCAGCTTAGTTTCTAGCGGGGGGAACAATGAGCAGTTCTTC. It translates to CASSLVSSGGNNEQFF.

The rearrangement uses TRBV18 and TRBJ1-4, with no clear D. Germline values: CDR1 KGHSH, CDR2 LQKENI. This CDR3 has 13 residues. Between the trimmed V and J ends, which lost 4 bases and 5 bases, there was a span of 8 bases. The CDR3 DNA reads as TGTGCCAGCTCACAAGGTAGCAATGAAAAACTGTTTTTT. Translated, it gives CASSQGSNEKLFF.

J is TRBJ1-4 and V is TRBV28, with a weak D call TRBD1 (5 bases). The CDR3 contains 15 residues. V was trimmed by 7 bases and J by 2 bases, leaving 14 bases between them. Germline V gene sequence: CDR1 MDHEN, CDR2 SYDVKM. The CDR3 here is CASTPPGVTNEKLFF. In nucleotides, the CDR3 is TGTGCCAGCACCCCCCCGGGGGTTACTAATGAAAAACTGTTTTTT.

This clone was found once. The CDR3 DNA reads TGTGCCAGCAGCTCCCGGGACAGCATGGGAGAGACCCAGTACTTC. It is translated as CASSSRDSMGETQYF. The gene calls are TRBV11-3 and TRBJ2-5, with 7 nucleotides matching TRBD1. J gave up 4 bases and V 4 bases, and 9 bases lay outside the gene matches. Germline V gives CDR1 SGHNT, CDR2 YENEEA. The CDR3 consists of 15 residues.

Of note for this clone: Other DNA sequences in this specimen translate into the identical CDR3. The chain couples TRBV24-1 to TRBJ2-1, with TRBD2 identical over 10 bases. J lost 2 bases, V lost 4 bases, and 4 bases had no gene match. CDR3 size: 16 residues. CDR1 is KGHDR, CDR2 SFDVKD, per germline. DNA for the CDR3: TGTGCCACCAGTGACCTTAGCGGGGGGCCCTACAATGAGCAGTTCTTC. Encoded protein: CATSDLSGGPYNEQFF.

The sample holds one count of this clone. The rearrangement uses TRBV9 and TRBJ1-2; D unclear. Germline assignment: CDR1 SGDLS and CDR2 YYNGEE. Trimming removed 2 bases at V and 6 bases at J, with 8 bases between. The CDR3 covers 12 residues. The CDR3 sequence: CASSVEGNGYTF. CDR3 nucleotides: TGTGCCAGCAGCGTCGAGGGTAATGGCTACACCTTC.

Regarding this clone: Other DNA sequences within the sample encode an identical CDR3. This rearrangement joins TRBV5-4 to TRBJ2-1; D perhaps matches TRBD2 (6 bases). Per the germline V gene, CDR1 is SGHNT and CDR2 is YYREEE (reference sequence). The V end was cut by 5 bases, the J end by 9 bases, with 21 bases between. This CDR3 region has 15 residues. The CDR3 region is CASRPWRERVVEQFF. In nucleotides, the CDR3 is TGTGCCAGCAGGCCTTGGCGGGAAAGGGTTGTTGAGCAGTTCTTC.

CDR3 sequence: CASSYEGASGLNIQYF. DNA of the CDR3: TGTGCCAGCAGTTACGAAGGGGCTAGCGGACTAAACATTCAGTACTTC. This chain links TRBV6-5 with TRBJ2-4; 7 nucleotides align to TRBD2. The CDR3 runs to 16 residues. The J segment lost 6 bases and the V segment lost 2 bases, leaving 10 bases of the junction unmatched. CDR1 MNHEY and CDR2 SVGAGI come from the germline V gene.

The gene calls are TRBV3-1 (or the pseudogene TRBV3-2) and TRBJ2-2; 10 bases map to TRBD2. CDR1 and CDR2 from the germline V gene are LGHDT and YNNKEL (reference sequence). With V trimmed by 4 bases and J by 1 base, 3 bases remained unmatched. This CDR3 comprises 16 residues. The CDR3 coding sequence is TGTGCCAGCAGCCGAGTAGCGGGAGGGAACACCGGGGAGCTGTTTTTT. Amino acid sequence: CASSRVAGGNTGELFF.

V is TRBV3-1 (or the pseudogene TRBV3-2) and J is TRBJ2-7, with a weak D call TRBD1 (5 bases). V was cut by 5 bases and J by 2 bases, with 7 bases left in between. This CDR3 is 12 amino acids long. The germline V gene has CDR1 LGHDT and CDR2 YNNKEL (reference sequence). The CDR3 DNA is TGTGCCAGCAGCAGGGGTACCTACGAGCAGTACTTC. Translating it yields CASSRGTYEQYF.

The genes are TRBV29-1 and TRBJ2-5; possible D gene TRBD2, 5 bases. Germline CDR1 and CDR2: SQVTM and ANQGSEA. The CDR3 consists of 14 residues. The germline V and J ends were trimmed by 1 base and 6 bases, with 15 bases remaining between them. The CDR3, as DNA: TGCAGCGTTGAAGGAGGGCAGTTGAGGAAGACCCAGTACTTC. Its translation is CSVEGGQLRKTQYF. Together with reference TRBV29-1 and TRBJ2-5, the CDR3 gives the full variable domain: SAVISQKPSRDICQRGTSLTIQCQVDSQVTMMFWYRQQPGQSLTLIATANQGSEATYESGFVIDKFPISRPNLTFSTLTVSNMSPEDSSIYLCSVEGGQLRKTQYFGPGTRLLVL.

This clone was observed a few times. The chain employs TRBV19 and TRBJ1-5, with D unclear. Trimming stripped 10 bases from V and 2 bases from J, with 15 bases between. Looked up from germline, CDR1 is LNHDA and CDR2 is SQIVND (reference sequence). This CDR3 has 14 residues. The CDR3 reads CATTSPGGNQPQHF. CDR3 DNA: TGTGCCACAACGTCCCCCGGGGGCAATCAGCCCCAGCATTTT. The complete variable domain, with remaining parts taken from reference TRBV19 and TRBJ1-5, reads DGGITQSPKYLFRKEGQNVTLSCEQNLNHDAMYWYRQDPGQGLRLIYYSQIVNDFQKGDIAEGYSVSREKKESFPLTVTSAQKNPTAFYLCATTSPGGNQPQHFGDGTRLSIL.

As DNA, the CDR3 is TGTGCCAGCAGCTTAAGCGGGAGGGGCCAGGGCGAGCAGTACTTC. Its translation: CASSLSGRGQGEQYF. This rearrangement joins TRBV7-2 to TRBJ2-7; 10 positions match TRBD2. After removal of 2 bases from V and 6 bases from J, the junction contained 7 bases not matched to a gene. Germline V gene sequence: CDR1 SGHTA, CDR2 FQGNSA. The CDR3 consists of 15 residues. Variable domain in full (rest from reference TRBV7-2 and TRBJ2-7): GAGVSQSPSNKVTEKGKDVELRCDPISGHTALYWYRQSLGQGLEFLIYFQGNSAPDKSGLPSDRFSAERTGGSVSTLTIQRTQQEDSAVYLCASSLSGRGQGEQYFGPGTRLTVT.

This rearrangement joins TRBV14 to TRBJ2-4; 9 bases map to TRBD1. V shed 0 bases and J 6 bases; nucleotides not matched to a gene: 3. Germline V gene sequence: CDR1 SGHDN, CDR2 FVKESK. The CDR3 extends over 15 amino acids. The CDR3 spells CASSQEGTGRNIQYF. CDR3 DNA sequence: TGTGCCAGCAGCCAAGAGGGGACAGGGAGAAACATTCAGTACTTC.

This clone was counted between two and nine times. This sequence joins TRBV18 and TRBJ2-7; 10 bases fit TRBD2. After removal of 3 bases from V and 2 bases from J, the junction contained 4 bases not matched to a gene. The CDR3 consists of 15 residues. Germline CDR1 and CDR2: KGHSH and LQKENI. CDR3 sequence (DNA): TGTGCCAGCTCACCGAGAACTAGCGGGGCCTACGAGCAGTACTTC. Translation gives CASSPRTSGAYEQYF.

This clone has a single count. The rearrangement uses TRBV19 and TRBJ1-1; D is unclear. From germline, CDR1 is LNHDA and CDR2 SQIVND (reference sequence). The CDR3 has 14 amino acids. V shed 1 base and J shed 6 bases, with 12 bases lying between them. The CDR3 DNA reads as TGTGCCAGTAGTATAGGTCCCTCCCCCCCTGAAGCTTTCTTT. Encoded protein: CASSIGPSPPEAFF.

V is TRBV5-4 and J is TRBJ2-7, with TRBD2 matching 12 bases. CDR1 and CDR2 (germline): SGHNT, YYREEE (reference sequence). Trimming removed 4 bases from V and 4 bases from J; junction bases left unmatched: 6. This CDR3 has 15 residues. In DNA, the CDR3 is TGTGCCAGCAGCCCCGGACTAGCGGGGCAATACGAGCAGTACTTC. This gives the protein CASSPGLAGQYEQYF.

J is TRBJ1-2 and V is TRBV5-4, with D possibly being TRBD1 (6 bases). Deletions cut 4 bases from V and 9 bases from J, with 19 bases between. Germline values: CDR1 SGHNT, CDR2 YYREEE (reference sequence). The CDR3 length is 14 residues. CDR3 sequence reads: CASSPEPGVWSYTF. CDR3 nucleotide sequence: TGTGCCAGCAGCCCAGAGCCAGGGGTCTGGAGCTACACCTTC.

The chain combines TRBV19 with TRBJ1-3; no definite D call. V was cut by 3 bases and J by 0 bases, with 9 bases left in between. The CDR3 consists of 15 residues. Germline values: CDR1 LNHDA, CDR2 SQIVND (reference sequence). The CDR3 DNA is TGTGCCAGTAGTATTGGGCCGGCCTCTGGAAACACCATATATTTT. It codes for CASSIGPASGNTIYF.

This clone occurred a few times. J is TRBJ1-1 and V is TRBV6-5; D is undetermined. The ends were cut back, 5 bases at V and 1 base at J, with 14 bases in the middle. Germline V CDR1 and CDR2: MNHEY, SVGAGI. CDR3 length equals 15 residues. The CDR3 sequence is CASSHYGVTNTEAFF. The CDR3 coding sequence is TGTGCCAGCAGTCACTACGGAGTGACGAACACTGAAGCTTTCTTT.